The rows below give T cell receptor beta chains drawn from one sample of a study of shared clonotypes between healthy human individuals. Sequenced by immunoSEQ multiplex PCR; TCRdb stores in-frame clones only, minus some. The sample holds about 1 million clones, under 80% seen once. Sequencing used memory CD4+ T cells sorted from blood. These receptor sequences come from a man younger than 35 in good health. The CDR3 runs from the conserved cysteine through the conserved F or W. Each record gives: clone size, J gene, D gene, V gene, CDR3 DNA, CDR3 protein. A D gene is named only where the DNA matches it firmly. The size field is filled for only some rows; it gives once, few, many or a size class.

abundance: NA
j_gene: TRBJ2-5
d_gene: NA
v_gene: TRBV7-9
CDR3nt: TGTGCCAGCAGCCTAGAAGTGGGGGAGACCCAGTACTTC
CDR3aa: CASSLEVGETQYF

abundance: NA
j_gene: TRBJ2-1
d_gene: NA
v_gene: TRBV7-2
CDR3nt: TGTGCCAGCAGCCTTGACCGGAGGGAGCAGTTCTTC
CDR3aa: CASSLDRREQFF

abundance: NA
j_gene: TRBJ1-2
d_gene: TRBD1
v_gene: TRBV19
CDR3nt: TGTGCCAGTAACGACAGGGGCTATGGCTACACCTTC
CDR3aa: CASNDRGYGYTF

abundance: NA
j_gene: TRBJ2-1
d_gene: NA
v_gene: TRBV29-1
CDR3nt: TGCAGCGTCCCGACCCCCAGGGGGCAGTTCTTC
CDR3aa: CSVPTPRGQFF

abundance: once
j_gene: TRBJ1-3
d_gene: NA
v_gene: TRBV7-9
CDR3nt: TGTGCCAGCAGGGAGGGAAACACCATATATTTT
CDR3aa: CASREGNTIYF

abundance: NA
j_gene: TRBJ2-1
d_gene: TRBD2
v_gene: TRBV18
CDR3nt: TGTGCCAGCTCACCAAGGGAACTAGCGGGAGGGCCTTACAATGAGCAGTTCTTC
CDR3aa: CASSPRELAGGPYNEQFF

abundance: few
j_gene: TRBJ2-7
d_gene: NA
v_gene: TRBV7-9
CDR3nt: TGTGCCAGCAGCTTAGACTCCGAGCAGTACTTC
CDR3aa: CASSLDSEQYF

abundance: NA
j_gene: TRBJ2-5
d_gene: NA
v_gene: TRBV5-4
CDR3nt: TGTGCCAGCAGCTCCGGAGCGGCAGGGGGCACTAGCGCCACCCAGTACTTC
CDR3aa: CASSSGAAGGTSATQYF

abundance: NA
j_gene: TRBJ2-1
d_gene: TRBD2
v_gene: TRBV11-3
CDR3nt: TGTGCCAGCAGCTTAGGAGCGGGACTCGTTGATGAGCAGTTCTTC
CDR3aa: CASSLGAGLVDEQFF

abundance: NA
j_gene: TRBJ1-1
d_gene: NA
v_gene: TRBV5-4
CDR3nt: TGTGCCAGCAGCTTGGAGGCGAATATACTGTCTGAAGCTTTCTTT
CDR3aa: CASSLEANILSEAFF

abundance: NA
j_gene: TRBJ1-2
d_gene: NA
v_gene: TRBV5-4
CDR3nt: TGTGCCAGCAGTTATTCCACCGGGATCTCGGATGGCTACACCTTC
CDR3aa: CASSYSTGISDGYTF

abundance: NA
j_gene: TRBJ1-5
d_gene: NA
v_gene: TRBV27
CDR3nt: TGTGCCAGCAAGGGCAGCCTCCCCAATCAGCCCCAGCATTTT
CDR3aa: CASKGSLPNQPQHF

abundance: NA
j_gene: TRBJ1-2
d_gene: TRBD1
v_gene: TRBV28
CDR3nt: TGTGCCAGCAGTTCAGGGGCAGGGGGCAGAGGCTACACCTTC
CDR3aa: CASSSGAGGRGYTF

abundance: NA
j_gene: TRBJ2-7
d_gene: NA
v_gene: TRBV7-2
CDR3nt: TGTGCCAGCAGCCCTCTTCTAGGGGGGCCTCGGGAGCAGTACTTC
CDR3aa: CASSPLLGGPREQYF

abundance: NA
j_gene: TRBJ1-3
d_gene: TRBD1
v_gene: TRBV2
CDR3nt: TGTGCCAGCAGGCCAGTGGACAGGGCCTCTGGAAACACCATATATTTT
CDR3aa: CASRPVDRASGNTIYF

abundance: few
j_gene: TRBJ1-1
d_gene: TRBD1
v_gene: TRBV30
CDR3nt: TGTGCCTGGAGTCCGACAGGGGAGATCACTGAAGCTTTCTTT
CDR3aa: CAWSPTGEITEAFF

abundance: NA
j_gene: TRBJ2-1
d_gene: NA
v_gene: TRBV7-9
CDR3nt: TGTGCCAGCAGCCCATGGACGGGTGAGCAGTTCTTC
CDR3aa: CASSPWTGEQFF

abundance: NA
j_gene: TRBJ1-2
d_gene: NA
v_gene: TRBV7-9
CDR3nt: TGTGCCAGCAGTCAACAGGAGAACTATGGCTACACCTTC
CDR3aa: CASSQQENYGYTF

abundance: once
j_gene: TRBJ1-5
d_gene: NA
v_gene: TRBV28
CDR3nt: TGTGCCAGCAGCTCACTTGCCCAGGGGACGAGCAATCAGCCCCAGCATTTT
CDR3aa: CASSSLAQGTSNQPQHF

abundance: NA
j_gene: TRBJ2-1
d_gene: TRBD2
v_gene: TRBV4-3
CDR3nt: TGCGCCAGCAGCCCTGGACGGACTAGCGGCCTGAACCTGTACAATGAGCAGTTCTTC
CDR3aa: CASSPGRTSGLNLYNEQFF

abundance: NA
j_gene: TRBJ2-3
d_gene: NA
v_gene: TRBV6-1
CDR3nt: TGTGCCAGCAGTGAAGATTGGGTTACGCAGTATTTT
CDR3aa: CASSEDWVTQYF

abundance: NA
j_gene: TRBJ1-2
d_gene: TRBD1
v_gene: TRBV28
CDR3nt: TGTGCCAGCAGTTTATGGGGACAGGGGGCACTTGGTGGCTACACCTTC
CDR3aa: CASSLWGQGALGGYTF

abundance: NA
j_gene: TRBJ1-1
d_gene: NA
v_gene: TRBV11-2
CDR3nt: TGTGCCAGCAGCCCGCAACGTGGCGGGAACACTGAAGCTTTCTTT
CDR3aa: CASSPQRGGNTEAFF

abundance: once
j_gene: TRBJ2-1
d_gene: NA
v_gene: TRBV11-3
CDR3nt: TGTGCCAGCAGCTTAGTATCATCGTTGGGTTACAATGAGCAGTTCTTC
CDR3aa: CASSLVSSLGYNEQFF